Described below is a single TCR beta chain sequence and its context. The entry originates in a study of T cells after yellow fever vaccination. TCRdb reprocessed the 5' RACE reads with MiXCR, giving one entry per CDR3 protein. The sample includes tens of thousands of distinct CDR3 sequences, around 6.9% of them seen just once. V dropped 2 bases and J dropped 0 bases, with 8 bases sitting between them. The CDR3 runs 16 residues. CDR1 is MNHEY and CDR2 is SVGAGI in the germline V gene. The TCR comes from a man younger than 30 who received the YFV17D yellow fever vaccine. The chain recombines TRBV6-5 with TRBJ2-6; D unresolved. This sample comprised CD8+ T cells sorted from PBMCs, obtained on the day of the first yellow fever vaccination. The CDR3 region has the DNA TGTGCCAGCAGTTACAAAATCCTCTCTGGGGCCAACGTCCTGACTTTC. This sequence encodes CASSYKILSGANVLTF.